A selection of T cell receptor beta chains follows, all from one sample in a study of shared clonotypes between healthy human individuals. Only in-frame clones appear in the TCRdb table, and some are missing; sequencing was by immunoSEQ multiplex PCR. In the table there are some 1,600,000 clones, under 99% of which are singletons. Sequenced: naive CD4+ T cells sorted from blood. The source is a man between 25 and 39 years old in good health. CDR3s include the opening cysteine and the closing phenylalanine or tryptophan. D genes are given only for firm matches. A row's size may be missing; if present it is once, few, many or a size class.

clone_size d_call j_call v_call cdr3_aa cdr3_nt
- - TRBJ2-3 TRBV10-3 CAITLEGDGGDTQYF TGTGCCATCACCCTGGAAGGGGACGGGGGAGATACGCAGTATTTT
- TRBD1 TRBJ2-2 TRBV18 CASSPPGQGTTETGELFF TGTGCCAGCTCACCCCCGGGACAGGGGACGACTGAGACCGGGGAGCTGTTTTTT
- - TRBJ2-5 TRBV5-1 CASSLMRQETQYF TGCGCCAGCAGCTTGATGAGGCAAGAGACCCAGTACTTC
- TRBD1 TRBJ2-3 TRBV19 CASNQGVGTDTQYF TGTGCCAGTAATCAGGGGGTCGGCACAGATACGCAGTATTTT
- TRBD1 TRBJ1-3 TRBV18 CASSRPQGFGNTIYF TGTGCCAGCTCACGCCCACAGGGGTTTGGAAACACCATATATTTT
- - TRBJ2-7 TRBV7-3 CASSLRGPPDEQYF TGTGCCAGCAGCTTACGGGGGCCCCCGGACGAGCAGTACTTC
- - TRBJ2-1 TRBV5-8 CASSLGLAGGYNEQFF TGTGCCAGCAGCTTGGGCCTAGCAGGAGGGTACAATGAGCAGTTCTTC
- TRBD2 TRBJ2-7 TRBV6-5 CASSRLAGEFEQYF TGTGCCAGCAGCCGACTAGCGGGAGAATTCGAGCAGTACTTC
- - TRBJ2-1 TRBV6-5 CASSYSFGKTHEQFF TGTGCCAGCAGTTACTCGTTCGGGAAGACCCATGAGCAGTTCTTC
- TRBD1 TRBJ2-2 TRBV7-4 CASSTTRARGHHGELFF TGTGCCAGCAGCACAACTCGGGCCAGGGGGCATCACGGGGAGCTGTTTTTT
- TRBD2 TRBJ2-1 TRBV6-5 CASSGLLAGATFF TGTGCCAGCAGCGGCCTACTAGCGGGAGCCACGTTCTTC
- - TRBJ1-5 TRBV25-1 CASSVGNQPQHF TGTGCCAGCAGTGTTGGAAATCAGCCCCAGCATTTT
- TRBD1 TRBJ1-2 TRBV11-2 CASSFFGQGKNLDGYTF TGTGCCAGCAGCTTTTTCGGACAGGGTAAAAATCTGGATGGCTACACCTTC
- - TRBJ2-1 TRBV7-3 CASSPVSGGHNEQFF TGTGCCAGCAGCCCCGTGTCCGGGGGCCACAATGAGCAGTTCTTC
- - TRBJ2-7 TRBV4-1 CASSQTFTLGSYEQYF TGCGCCAGCAGCCAAACATTTACACTTGGCTCCTACGAGCAGTACTTC
- - TRBJ2-7 TRBV5-1 CASSLQGPSYEQYF TGCGCCAGCAGCTTGCAGGGCCCATCCTACGAGCAGTACTTC
- TRBD1 TRBJ1-2 TRBV6-5 CASSYGQGASGYTF TGTGCCAGCAGTTACGGACAGGGGGCGAGTGGCTACACCTTC
- - TRBJ1-5 TRBV5-1 CASSLAGQVNQPQHF TGCGCCAGCAGCTTGGCGGGTCAGGTGAATCAGCCCCAGCATTTT
- TRBD2 TRBJ2-2 TRBV11-3 CASSLYTGGGTGELFF TGTGCCAGCAGCTTATATACGGGAGGGGGCACCGGGGAGCTGTTTTTT
- - TRBJ2-2 TRBV29-1 CSVRQVTNTGELFF TGCAGCGTTAGACAGGTGACGAACACCGGGGAGCTGTTTTTT
- TRBD1 TRBJ2-7 TRBV9 CASSPTLTGIYEQYF TGTGCCAGCAGCCCGACTTTGACAGGGATCTACGAGCAGTACTTC
- - TRBJ2-5 TRBV10-1 CASSENDETQYF TGCGCCAGCAGTGAGAACGATGAGACCCAGTACTTC
- - TRBJ2-3 TRBV7-2 CASSLDWGGSPDTQYF TGTGCCAGCAGCTTAGATTGGGGTGGTAGTCCAGATACGCAGTATTTT
- - TRBJ2-3 TRBV18 CASSPPSRSTDTQYF TGTGCCAGCTCACCACCGTCACGTAGCACAGATACGCAGTATTTT
once TRBD1 TRBJ2-1 TRBV11-3 CASSSGQGKYNEQFF TGTGCCAGCAGCTCTGGACAGGGGAAGTACAATGAGCAGTTCTTC
- - TRBJ2-3 TRBV7-2 CASSLVAWQTQYF TGTGCCAGCAGCTTAGTCGCGTGGCAGACGCAGTATTTT
- - TRBJ2-6 TRBV5-4 CASSSGGGATGANVLTF TGTGCCAGCAGCTCCGGAGGGGGGGCGACCGGGGCCAACGTCCTGACTTTC
- - TRBJ2-3 TRBV19 CASSINRVRDTQYF TGTGCCAGTAGTATCAACAGGGTTCGGGATACGCAGTATTTT
- - TRBJ1-1 TRBV25-1 CASSHGNTEAFF TGTGCCAGCAGTCACGGCAACACTGAAGCTTTCTTT
- - TRBJ2-7 TRBV11-2 CASSWDGDYEQYF TGTGCCAGCAGCTGGGACGGAGACTACGAGCAGTACTTC
- TRBD2 TRBJ2-5 TRBV29-1 CSVRAGGETQYF TGCAGCGTTCGCGCGGGGGGAGAGACCCAGTACTTC
once TRBD2 TRBJ2-5 TRBV4-1 CASSQGGTSGSRETQYF TGCGCCAGCAGCCAAGGCGGGACTAGCGGGAGCCGTGAGACCCAGTACTTC
- TRBD1 TRBJ1-5 TRBV7-8 CASSSRQGPAGSNQPQHF TGTGCCAGCAGCAGTAGACAGGGGCCCGCTGGTAGCAATCAGCCCCAGCATTTT
- - TRBJ2-2 TRBV15 CATSRDLSGLHTGELFF TGTGCCACCAGCAGAGATCTCAGCGGGCTCCACACCGGGGAGCTGTTTTTT
- TRBD1 TRBJ2-1 TRBV5-4 CASSADRGIFNEQFF TGTGCCAGCAGCGCCGACAGGGGGATCTTTAATGAGCAGTTCTTC
- TRBD1 TRBJ2-5 TRBV5-1 CASSLFPQTGIETQYF TGCGCCAGCAGCTTGTTCCCCCAGACAGGGATTGAGACCCAGTACTTC
- - TRBJ2-1 TRBV7-9 CASSSPIQGHGEQFF TGTGCCAGCAGCTCCCCCATCCAGGGTCACGGTGAGCAGTTCTTC
- - TRBJ1-3 TRBV6-1 CASSVTGLVGTGNTIYF TGTGCCAGCAGTGTAACGGGCCTGGTGGGTACTGGAAACACCATATATTTT
- - TRBJ1-2 TRBV2 CASRGLNYGYTF TGTGCCAGCAGAGGACTGAACTATGGCTACACCTTC
- - TRBJ2-7 TRBV7-8 CASSLSRTYEQYF TGTGCCAGCAGCTTATCCAGGACGTACGAGCAGTACTTC
- - TRBJ2-1 TRBV5-1 CASRFPTGSQTYNEQFF TGCGCCAGCAGATTTCCTACTGGATCCCAAACCTACAATGAGCAGTTCTTC
- - TRBJ1-4 TRBV19 CASGTANEKLFF TGTGCCAGTGGGACCGCTAATGAAAAACTGTTTTTT
once - TRBJ2-7 TRBV6-1 CASRLRGRLSYEQYF TGTGCCAGCAGACTCCGGGGCAGGCTCTCCTACGAGCAGTACTTC
- - TRBJ1-1 TRBV29-1 CSVGSAKTFF TGCAGCGTTGGGTCTGCCAAAACTTTCTTT
- TRBD1 TRBJ2-7 TRBV5-1 CASSTRTGVAYEQYF TGCGCCAGCAGCACAAGGACAGGGGTGGCCTACGAGCAGTACTTC
- - TRBJ2-7 TRBV5-4 CASSFRTGNSYEQYF TGTGCCAGCAGCTTTAGAACGGGAAACTCCTACGAGCAGTACTTC
- TRBD1 TRBJ2-7 TRBV11-2 CASTSRGQGVYEQYF TGTGCCAGCACTTCTCGGGGACAGGGGGTATACGAGCAGTACTTC
- TRBD1 TRBJ1-1 TRBV2 CASREGADTEAFF TGTGCCAGCAGGGAGGGGGCGGACACTGAAGCTTTCTTT
- TRBD1 TRBJ1-5 TRBV27 CASSSAAEWDRRNQPQHF TGTGCCAGCAGTTCCGCGGCCGAGTGGGACAGGAGGAATCAGCCCCAGCATTTT
once - TRBJ2-1 TRBV7-9 CASSSLGGNGEQFF TGTGCCAGCAGCTCACTAGGCGGGAACGGTGAGCAGTTCTTC
- TRBD2 TRBJ2-7 TRBV29-1 CSYVSGAYEQYF TGCAGCTATGTGAGCGGGGCCTACGAGCAGTACTTC
- - TRBJ2-5 TRBV5-1 CASSRDGATQETQYF TGCGCCAGCAGCCGGGACGGAGCTACTCAAGAGACCCAGTACTTC